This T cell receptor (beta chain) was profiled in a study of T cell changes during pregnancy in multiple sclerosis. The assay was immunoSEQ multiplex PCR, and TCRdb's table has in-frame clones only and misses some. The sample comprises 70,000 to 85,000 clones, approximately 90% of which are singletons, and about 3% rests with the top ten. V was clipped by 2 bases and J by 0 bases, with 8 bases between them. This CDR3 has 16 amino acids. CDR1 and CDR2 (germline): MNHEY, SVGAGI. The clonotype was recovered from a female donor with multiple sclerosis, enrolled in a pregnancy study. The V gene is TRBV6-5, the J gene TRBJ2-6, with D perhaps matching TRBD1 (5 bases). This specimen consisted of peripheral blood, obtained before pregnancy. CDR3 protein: CASSYTTGSGANVLTF. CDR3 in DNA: TGTGCCAGCAGTTACACCACAGGCTCTGGGGCCAACGTCCTGACTTTC.